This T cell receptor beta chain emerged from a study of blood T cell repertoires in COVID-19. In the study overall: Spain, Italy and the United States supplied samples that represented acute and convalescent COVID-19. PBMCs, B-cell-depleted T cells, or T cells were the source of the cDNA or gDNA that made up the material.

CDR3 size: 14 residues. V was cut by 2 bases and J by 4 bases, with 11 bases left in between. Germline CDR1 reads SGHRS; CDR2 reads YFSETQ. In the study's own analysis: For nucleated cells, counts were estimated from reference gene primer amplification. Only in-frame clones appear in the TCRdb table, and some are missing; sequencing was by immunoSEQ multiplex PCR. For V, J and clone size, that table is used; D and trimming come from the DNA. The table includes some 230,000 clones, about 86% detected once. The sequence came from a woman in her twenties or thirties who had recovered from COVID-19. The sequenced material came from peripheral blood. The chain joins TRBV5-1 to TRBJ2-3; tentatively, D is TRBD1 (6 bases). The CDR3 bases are TGCGCCAGCAGCTTAGCCGGGACATCAGATACGCAGTATTTT. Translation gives CASSLAGTSDTQYF. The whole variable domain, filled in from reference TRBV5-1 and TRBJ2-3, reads KAGVTQTPRYLIKTRGQQVTLSCSPISGHRSVSWYQQTPGQGLQFLFEYFSETQRNKGNFPGRFSGRQFSNSRSEMNVSTLELGDSALYLCASSLAGTSDTQYFGPGTRLTVL.